What follows are 21 T cell receptor beta chains derived from one specimen sequenced in a study of CD8 T cells in ankylosing spondylitis (dated by TCRdb to the late 2010s). Library preparation employed 5' RACE. These reads were obtained on an Illumina HiSeq 2500. The public reads were run again by TCRdb, first through fastp at Q25 and then through MiXCR, and only productive beta chains were kept. One record per CDR3 amino acid sequence lists the most common genes and DNA. For this sample there are 200,000 to 250,000 distinct CDR3 sequences; around 24% appear just once. Of the sample, roughly 6.7% falls within the top ten clones. What was sequenced was blood, either unsorted or a sorted T cell fraction (not recorded which). Every receptor here comes from a male donor with ankylosing spondylitis or in good health (not recorded which).

V and J are TRBV5-1 and TRBJ2-1; D gene ambiguous. Trimming stripped 3 bases from V and 9 bases from J, with 13 bases between. CDR1 is SGHRS, CDR2 YFSETQ, per germline. The CDR3 contains 13 residues. CDR3 nucleotide sequence: TGCGCCAGCAGCTCGGACCCCAAGGGTGAGCAGTTCTTC. It codes for CASSSDPKGEQFF.

This sequence joins TRBV28 and TRBJ2-7; 10 positions match TRBD2. Looked up from germline, CDR1 is MDHEN and CDR2 is SYDVKM. The length of the CDR3 is 15 residues. V was clipped by 3 bases and J by 4 bases; unmatched bases: 6. CDR3 DNA: TGTGCCAGCAGTTTGCCTAGCGGGAGTTGGTACGAGCAGTACTTC. Its protein is CASSLPSGSWYEQYF.

This clonotype has ten or more counts. The rearrangement joins TRBV19 to TRBJ1-5; a possible D gene is TRBD1 (6 bases). The CDR3 loop spans 14 amino acids. Trimming cost V 6 bases and J 3 bases, with 12 bases left between them. CDR1 and CDR2 (germline): LNHDA, SQIVND (reference sequence). The CDR3 coding sequence is TGTGCCAGTAGCACGGACAGACCCAATCAGCCCCAGCATTTT. Its protein is CASSTDRPNQPQHF.

This clonotype appeared once. A much larger clonotype is one base distant, so this may be a read error. The V and J genes are TRBV6-5 and TRBJ2-7; 8 positions match TRBD1. Trimming at V came to 2 bases and at J to 0 bases, leaving 0 bases not matched to a gene. CDR3 size: 14 residues. Per the germline V gene, CDR1 is MNHEY and CDR2 is SVGAGI. The CDR3 bases are TGTGCCAGCAGTTACGACAGGGGCTCCTACGAGCAGTACTTC. Amino acid sequence: CASSYDRGSYEQYF.

In this sample, this clonotype turned up once. The chain carries TRBV20-1 and TRBJ2-7; possible D gene TRBD2, 6 bases. Germline lookup yields CDR1 DFQATT and CDR2 SNEGSKA (reference sequence). V lost 7 bases to trimming and J lost 0 bases, with 16 bases between them. The CDR3 length is 14 residues. CDR3 sequence reads: CSVSAAGSSYEQYF. CDR3 nucleotides: TGCAGTGTCTCTGCGGCGGGAAGCTCCTACGAGCAGTACTTC.

This clonotype showed up many times. The V and J genes are TRBV12-3 or TRBV12-4 and TRBJ2-5, with TRBD1 matching 8 bases. This CDR3 has 12 amino acids. The V and J ends lost 5 bases and 10 bases, in that order; junction bases with no gene match: 6. CDR3 protein: CASSVDRGGQYF. CDR3 nucleotides: TGTGCCAGCAGTGTAGACAGGGGTGGCCAGTACTTC.

The V call is TRBV20-1, the J call TRBJ2-1, with TRBD2 matching over 12 bases. J gave up 4 bases and V 5 bases, and 3 bases lay outside the gene matches. The CDR3 runs to 14 residues. CDR1 and CDR2 from the germline V gene are DFQATT and SNEGSKA (reference sequence). The DNA for the CDR3 is TGCAGTGCTCATGGGACTAGCGGGTACAATGAGCAGTTCTTC. The encoded protein is CSAHGTSGYNEQFF.

This chain connects TRBV20-1 to TRBJ2-1, with 12 bases lining up with TRBD2. The CDR3 consists of 15 residues. Germline values: CDR1 DFQATT, CDR2 SNEGSKA (reference sequence). V lost 6 bases to trimming and J lost 4 bases; unmatched junction nucleotides: 7. CDR3 sequence reads: CSAQAGLAGYNEQFF. The CDR3 nucleotides are TGCAGTGCCCAGGCTGGACTAGCGGGATACAATGAGCAGTTCTTC.

This clonotype was detected ten times or more. The J gene is TRBJ2-1, the V gene TRBV11-2, with TRBD2 identical over 16 bases. V lost 7 bases, J lost 10 bases, and 10 bases stayed unmatched. Germline V gene sequence: CDR1 SGHAT, CDR2 FQNNGV. The CDR3 is made up of 16 amino acids. The CDR3 coding sequence is TGTGCCAGCAACTCAGGGGGGACTAGCGGGAGGGCCGAGCAGTTCTTC. Translated: CASNSGGTSGRAEQFF.

V is TRBV5-6 and J is TRBJ2-2; D remains ambiguous. Germline values: CDR1 SGHDT, CDR2 YYEEEE. Trimming removed 1 base from V and 4 bases from J, with 17 bases in between. The CDR3 is made up of 17 amino acids. The CDR3 DNA follows: TGTGCCAGCAGCTTGCTGTCAGGAGCACTCCTCACCGGGGAGCTGTTTTTT. This encodes CASSLLSGALLTGELFF.

The chain joins TRBV5-1 to TRBJ2-7; 8 bases match TRBD1. This CDR3 contains 13 residues. The germline V gene has CDR1 SGHRS and CDR2 YFSETQ. The J segment lost 3 bases and the V segment lost 1 base, leaving 0 bases of the junction unmatched. CDR3 nucleotide sequence: TGCGCCAGCAGCTTGACAGGGGGCTACGAGCAGTACTTC. This codes for CASSLTGGYEQYF.

This clonotype was observed a handful of times. The V call is TRBV11-2, the J call TRBJ2-3; 15 bases fit TRBD2. The CDR3 has 18 amino acids. With 5 bases clipped from V and 0 bases from J, the junction kept 6 bases outside the gene matches. The germline V gene has CDR1 SGHAT and CDR2 FQNNGV. The CDR3, as DNA: TGTGCCAGCAGCCTTCGGACTAGCGGGAGGGGTAGCACAGATACGCAGTATTTT. Protein product: CASSLRTSGRGSTDTQYF.

This clonotype was picked up a small number of times. This chain uses TRBV29-1 with TRBJ1-1; the match to TRBD1 covers 7 bases. The CDR3 loop spans 12 amino acids. Per the germline V gene, CDR1 is SQVTM and CDR2 is ANQGSEA. Trimming took 6 bases from V and 3 from J; bases not matched to a gene: 4. This CDR3 reads CSVRTGHTEAFF. DNA of the CDR3: TGCAGCGTCAGGACAGGACACACTGAAGCTTTCTTT.

This clonotype turned up a few times. This chain links TRBV12-3 or TRBV12-4 with TRBJ2-1; no clear D. CDR3 length: 12 residues. The ends were cut back, 11 bases at V and 4 bases at J, with 12 bases in the middle. The CDR3 here is CASADQYNEQFF. CDR3 sequence (DNA): TGTGCCTCGGCGGACCAGTACAATGAGCAGTTCTTC.

The chain combines TRBV6-5 with TRBJ1-3; D is undetermined. The CDR3 covers 15 residues. In germline, CDR1 is MNHEY, CDR2 SVGAGI. V was shortened by 0 bases and J by 2 bases, with 8 bases between the two germline ends. This CDR3 reads CASSYSVNAGNTIYF. The CDR3 DNA sequence: TGTGCCAGCAGTTACTCAGTAAATGCTGGAAACACCATATATTTT.

The genes are TRBV6-1 and TRBJ1-2; TRBD1 matches at 9 bases. From germline, CDR1 is MNHNS and CDR2 SASEGT. Unmatched junction bases numbered 12, after V lost 6 bases and J lost 1 base. This CDR3 spans 17 amino acids. The CDR3 DNA sequence: TGTGCCAGCAGCTCCCTGCCGGGACAGGGAGTTAACTATGGCTACACCTTC. Amino acid sequence: CASSSLPGQGVNYGYTF.

Relative to its sample, this clonotype is medium-sized. This chain uses TRBV29-1 with TRBJ2-6; TRBD1 matches at 8 bases. The CDR3 spans 17 residues. The trim removed 4 bases at V and 0 bases at J, leaving 8 bases unmatched. CDR1 and CDR2 from the germline V gene are SQVTM and ANQGSEA. The DNA for the CDR3 is TGCAGCGTTGCCATGGGGACAGGCGTCTCTGGGGCCAACGTCCTGACTTTC. Its translation: CSVAMGTGVSGANVLTF.

This chain connects TRBV29-1 to TRBJ2-4; D might be TRBD1 (5 bases). The length of the CDR3 is 11 residues. V lost 6 bases, J lost 7 bases, and 10 bases lay in between. CDR1 is SQVTM, CDR2 ANQGSEA, per germline. The CDR3 coding sequence is TGCAGCGTCGACGACAGTAACATTCAGTACTTC. This encodes CSVDDSNIQYF.

This clonotype was seen repeatedly, ten times or more. The chain recombines TRBV27 with TRBJ2-3, with a possible D match to TRBD1 (5 bases). Germline loops: CDR1 MNHEY, CDR2 SMNVEV (reference sequence). The length of the CDR3 is 16 residues. V was cut by 6 bases and J by 1 base, with 17 bases left in between. This CDR3 reads CASRSAGNWGTDTQYF. The CDR3 coding sequence is TGTGCCAGCAGGAGCGCAGGGAATTGGGGCACAGATACGCAGTATTTT.

About this clonotype itself: The junction shows a germline mismatch at one end, possibly a read error. The V call is TRBV4-2, the J call TRBJ2-5, with unresolved D. CDR1 LGHNA and CDR2 YNFKEQ come from the germline V gene. The CDR3 loop spans 15 amino acids. The CDR3 loop is CASNQDSDARGTQYF. DNA of the CDR3: TGTGCCAGCAACCAAGATTCGGACGCCCGTGGGACCCAGTACTTC.

The V gene is TRBV6-1, the J gene TRBJ1-2; TRBD1 is a possible D gene (5 bases). The CDR3 runs to 13 residues. Germline assignment: CDR1 MNHNS and CDR2 SASEGT. Trimming removed 7 bases at V and 7 bases at J, with 16 bases between. The CDR3 reads CASTPKGKSGYTF. The DNA of the CDR3 is TGTGCCAGCACTCCGAAGGGGAAGAGTGGCTACACCTTC.